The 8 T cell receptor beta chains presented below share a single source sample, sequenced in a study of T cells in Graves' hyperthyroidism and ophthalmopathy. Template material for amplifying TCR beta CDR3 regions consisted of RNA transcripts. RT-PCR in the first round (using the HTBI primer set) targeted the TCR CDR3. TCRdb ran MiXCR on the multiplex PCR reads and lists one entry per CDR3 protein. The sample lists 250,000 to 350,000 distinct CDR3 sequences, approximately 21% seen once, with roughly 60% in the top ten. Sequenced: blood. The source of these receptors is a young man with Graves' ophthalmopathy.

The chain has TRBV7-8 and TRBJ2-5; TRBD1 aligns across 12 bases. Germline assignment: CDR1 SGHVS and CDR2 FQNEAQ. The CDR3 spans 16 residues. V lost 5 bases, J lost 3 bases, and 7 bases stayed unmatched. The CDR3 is CASSRDRGRLEETQYF. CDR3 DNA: TGTGCCAGCAGCCGGGACAGGGGGCGCTTAGAAGAGACCCAGTACTTC.

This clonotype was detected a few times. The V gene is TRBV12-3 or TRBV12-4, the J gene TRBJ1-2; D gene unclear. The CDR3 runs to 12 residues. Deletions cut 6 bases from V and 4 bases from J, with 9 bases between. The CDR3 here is CASSQELYGYTF. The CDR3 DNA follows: TGTGCCAGCAGCCAGGAACTCTATGGCTACACCTTC.

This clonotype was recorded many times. CDR3 nucleotides: TGTGCCAGCAGCTTAGGCGTCTACACAGATACGCAGTATTTT. This sequence encodes CASSLGVYTDTQYF. The chain combines TRBV11-3 with TRBJ2-3; D call uncertain. CDR3 length: 14 amino acids. V gave up 1 base and J gave up 2 bases, with 7 bases separating them. Germline V lookup: CDR1 SGHNT, CDR2 YENEEA. Variable domain in full (rest from reference TRBV11-3 and TRBJ2-3): EAGVVQSPRYKIIEKKQPVAFWCNPISGHNTLYWYLQNLGQGPELLIRYENEEAVDDSQLPKDRFSAERLKGVDSTLKIQPAELGDSAVYLCASSLGVYTDTQYFGPGTRLTVL.

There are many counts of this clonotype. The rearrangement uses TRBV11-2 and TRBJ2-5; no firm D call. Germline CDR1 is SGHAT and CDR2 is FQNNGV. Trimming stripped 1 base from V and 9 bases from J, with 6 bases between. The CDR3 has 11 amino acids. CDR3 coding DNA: TGTGCCAGCAGCTTAGGCGAAGCCCAGTACTTC. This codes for CASSLGEAQYF.

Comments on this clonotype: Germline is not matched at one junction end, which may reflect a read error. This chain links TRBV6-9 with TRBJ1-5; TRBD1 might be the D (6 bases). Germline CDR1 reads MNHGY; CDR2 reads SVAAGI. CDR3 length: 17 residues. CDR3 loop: CASSYTPPQGSNQPQRF. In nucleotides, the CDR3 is TGTGCCAGCAGTTATACCCCTCCTCAGGGGAGCAATCAGCCCCAGCGTTTT.

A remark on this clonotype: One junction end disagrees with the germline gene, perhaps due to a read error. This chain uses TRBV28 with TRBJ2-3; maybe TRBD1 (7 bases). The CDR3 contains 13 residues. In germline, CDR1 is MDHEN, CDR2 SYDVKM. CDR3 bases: TGTGCCAGTTGCCCTGGGGGGACAGATACGCAATATTTT. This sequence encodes CASCPGGTDTQYF.

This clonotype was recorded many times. CDR3 sequence reads: CASNLAGRDEQFF. The CDR3 DNA reads TGTGCCAGCAATCTAGCGGGACGGGATGAGCAGTTCTTC. The chain couples TRBV12-3 or TRBV12-4 to TRBJ2-1; 9 bases fit TRBD2. The CDR3 covers 13 residues. With 7 bases clipped from V and 8 bases from J, the junction kept 6 bases outside the gene matches.

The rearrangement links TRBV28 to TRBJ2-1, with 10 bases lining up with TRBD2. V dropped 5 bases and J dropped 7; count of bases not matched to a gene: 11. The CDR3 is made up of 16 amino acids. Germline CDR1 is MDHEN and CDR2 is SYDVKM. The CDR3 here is CASSAPTSGIGNEQFF. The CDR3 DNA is TGTGCCAGCAGTGCTCCTACTAGCGGGATAGGAAATGAGCAGTTCTTC.